These T cell receptor beta chains were read from a single sample in a study of cytomegalovirus exposure and HLA in healthy donors. Profiling relied on immunoSEQ multiplex PCR, and the TCRdb table lists in-frame clones only, not all of them. Of roughly 90,000 clones detected, approximately 81% appear once; the ten largest clones hold 20%. Sequenced: PBMCs. Every receptor here comes from a young man in good health and CMV-seropositive. Both conserved end residues are part of each CDR3. Fields, in order: D gene, V gene, CDR3 length, J gene, CDR3 protein. D genes are given only for firm matches.

D: TRBD1; V: TRBV4-1; length: 16; J: TRBJ1-1; CDR3: CASSQSPPRGRTEAFF
D: -; V: TRBV30; length: 16; J: TRBJ2-3; CDR3: CAWSGTGLANTDTQYF
D: -; V: TRBV5-6; length: 13; J: TRBJ2-3; CDR3: CASSLAGAVTQYF
D: -; V: TRBV29-1; length: 13; J: TRBJ2-5; CDR3: CSVGPGGVETQYF
D: TRBD1; V: TRBV5-1; length: 14; J: TRBJ1-1; CDR3: CASSLMRQGSEAFF
D: TRBD1; V: TRBV7-6; length: 15; J: TRBJ2-7; CDR3: CASSPGTGGSYEQYF
D: TRBD1; V: TRBV29-1; length: 13; J: TRBJ1-1; CDR3: CSVEGQGGTEAFF
D: -; V: TRBV7-9; length: 13; J: TRBJ2-5; CDR3: CASSSPYQETQYF
D: -; V: TRBV14; length: 15; J: TRBJ1-2; CDR3: CASSQDINRLYGYTF
D: TRBD1; V: TRBV2; length: 14; J: TRBJ1-3; CDR3: CASSPTGPGNTIYF
D: -; V: TRBV27; length: 14; J: TRBJ1-5; CDR3: CASSPDSGNQPQHF
D: -; V: TRBV6-1; length: 13; J: TRBJ2-3; CDR3: CASSALEGDTQYF
D: TRBD2; V: TRBV9; length: 14; J: TRBJ2-7; CDR3: CASSGTSGSYEQYF
D: TRBD1; V: TRBV19; length: 13; J: TRBJ2-1; CDR3: CASSDRGDNEQFF
D: TRBD2; V: TRBV5-4; length: 15; J: TRBJ2-7; CDR3: CASSLGAGGPHEQYF
D: -; V: TRBV30; length: 15; J: TRBJ1-2; CDR3: CAWRSPPPRFYGYTF
D: TRBD1; V: TRBV5-1; length: 14; J: TRBJ1-5; CDR3: CASSLGQGDQPQHF
D: -; V: TRBV13; length: 15; J: TRBJ1-5; CDR3: CASSLKGSSNQPQHF
D: TRBD1; V: TRBV6-5; length: 14; J: TRBJ1-2; CDR3: CASRPGQLNYGYTF
D: TRBD2; V: TRBV12-5; length: 15; J: TRBJ2-3; CDR3: CASAIGLAGADTQYF
D: -; V: TRBV5-4; length: 13; J: TRBJ2-5; CDR3: CASSTQGRETQYF
D: -; V: TRBV15; length: 17; J: TRBJ1-3; CDR3: CATSTLLGQSSGNTIYF
D: -; V: TRBV6-5; length: 14; J: TRBJ1-5; CDR3: CASSANRAIQPQHF
D: TRBD2; V: TRBV7-9; length: 15; J: TRBJ2-5; CDR3: CASSLASGLQETQYF
D: TRBD2; V: TRBV29-1; length: 14; J: TRBJ2-3; CDR3: CSTTGLAVPDTQYF
D: -; V: TRBV10-1; length: 16; J: TRBJ2-7; CDR3: CASSESDAGVPYEQYF
D: -; V: TRBV30; length: 13; J: TRBJ2-1; CDR3: CAWTSGSKNEQFF
D: TRBD2; V: TRBV30; length: 15; J: TRBJ2-2; CDR3: CAWLGGGGITGELFF
D: TRBD1; V: TRBV29-1; length: 15; J: TRBJ1-2; CDR3: CSVEYTGVDNYGYTF
D: TRBD2; V: TRBV11-3; length: 15; J: TRBJ2-2; CDR3: CASSFAGGITGELFF
D: -; V: TRBV7-9; length: 10; J: TRBJ2-2; CDR3: CASTAGELFF
D: TRBD1; V: TRBV12-5; length: 16; J: TRBJ2-5; CDR3: CASGLGTGTTGETQYF
D: -; V: TRBV9; length: 13; J: TRBJ1-1; CDR3: CASSVTDYTEAFF
D: TRBD2; V: TRBV5-4; length: 16; J: TRBJ2-5; CDR3: CASSWPSGRGQETQYF
D: TRBD1; V: TRBV5-8; length: 14; J: TRBJ1-2; CDR3: CASSLEIGGSEYTF
D: -; V: TRBV7-9; length: 13; J: TRBJ1-5; CDR3: CASSFVRDQPQHF
D: -; V: TRBV28; length: 14; J: TRBJ1-4; CDR3: CASSPPGPGEKLFF
D: TRBD1; V: TRBV27; length: 15; J: TRBJ2-3; CDR3: CASSRQGNSPDTQYF
D: TRBD1; V: TRBV6-1; length: 12; J: TRBJ2-7; CDR3: CASKDRKNEQYF
D: -; V: TRBV10-3; length: 13; J: TRBJ1-2; CDR3: CAISVQGNYGYTF
D: -; V: TRBV5-5; length: 11; J: TRBJ2-7; CDR3: CASSIGDEQYF
D: TRBD2; V: TRBV7-8; length: 14; J: TRBJ2-1; CDR3: CASSLRLADNEQFF
D: -; V: TRBV9; length: 15; J: TRBJ2-2; CDR3: CASSVDGSNTGELFF
D: -; V: TRBV6-1; length: 16; J: TRBJ1-1; CDR3: CASSEGGGTMNTEAFF
D: TRBD1; V: TRBV19; length: 15; J: TRBJ1-5; CDR3: CASSIGQGGNQPQHF
D: -; V: TRBV2; length: 14; J: TRBJ1-4; CDR3: CASRQVSTNEKLFF
D: TRBD2; V: TRBV5-1; length: 16; J: TRBJ2-1; CDR3: CASSPGLVSSYNEQFF
D: TRBD2; V: TRBV9; length: 18; J: TRBJ2-1; CDR3: CASSVAEGRGLSYNEQFF
D: -; V: TRBV7-9; length: 14; J: TRBJ1-3; CDR3: CASFSPSSGNTIYF
D: TRBD1; V: TRBV30; length: 16; J: TRBJ2-5; CDR3: CAWSVLPGQGPETQYF
D: -; V: TRBV5-6; length: 12; J: TRBJ2-1; CDR3: CASSLALNEQFF
D: TRBD1; V: TRBV6-1; length: 12; J: TRBJ2-7; CDR3: CASRRGPYEQYF
D: -; V: TRBV5-1; length: 14; J: TRBJ1-1; CDR3: CASSPRSPHTEAFF